These 17 T cell receptor beta chains were all obtained from the same sample, sequenced in a study of blood T cell repertoires in COVID-19. Data came from immunoSEQ multiplex PCR; TCRdb stores just in-frame clones and leaves some out. The sample carries about 460,000 clones, approximately 91% recorded once. Sequencing used PBMCs or T cells enriched from blood (not recorded which). These receptors were taken from a woman aged 55-70 years who had recovered from COVID-19.

The V gene is TRBV9, the J gene TRBJ2-7; 7 bases map to TRBD1. The CDR3 length is 14 residues. V dropped 4 bases and J dropped 3; count of bases not matched to a gene: 7. Germline CDR1 SGDLS, CDR2 YYNGEE. The CDR3 reads CASSSRDSFYEQYF. CDR3 coding DNA: TGTGCCAGCAGCTCACGGGACAGCTTCTACGAGCAGTACTTC.

J is TRBJ1-6 and V is TRBV28; 8 nucleotides align to TRBD1. V shed 2 bases and J 8 bases; nucleotides not matched to a gene: 5. CDR3 size: 15 residues. The germline V gene has CDR1 MDHEN and CDR2 SYDVKM. Here the CDR3 reads CASSLMSRGHSPLHF. In nucleotides, the CDR3 is TGTGCCAGCAGTTTAATGAGCAGGGGGCATTCACCCCTCCACTTT.

V gene TRBV19 combines with J gene TRBJ1-2; 7 nucleotides match TRBD1. This CDR3 contains 12 residues. V trimming: 3 bases; J trimming: 7 bases; junction bases outside the gene matches: 2. The germline gives CDR1 LNHDA, CDR2 SQIVND (reference sequence). CDR3 amino acids: CASSMTGFGYTF. CDR3 nucleotides: TGTGCCAGTAGTATGACAGGGTTTGGCTACACCTTC.

The V call is TRBV6-5, the J call TRBJ2-1; D is perhaps TRBD2 (5 bases). The CDR3 spans 16 residues. The germline gives CDR1 MNHEY, CDR2 SVGAGI. The V gene lost 2 bases and the J gene lost 10 bases, with 21 bases spanning the gap. The chain's CDR3 is CASSYGRSVAAEEQFF. Here the CDR3 DNA reads TGTGCCAGCAGTTACGGTCGGAGCGTCGCAGCGGAGGAGCAGTTCTTC.

V gene TRBV19 combines with J gene TRBJ2-5; 10 bases map to TRBD1. Germline V gene data show CDR1 as LNHDA and CDR2 as SQIVND (reference sequence). The trim removed 6 bases at V and 5 bases at J, leaving 3 bases unmatched. This CDR3 region has 13 residues. CDR3 sequence: CASSRDRGETQYF. CDR3 nucleotides: TGTGCCAGTAGCCGGGACAGGGGTGAGACCCAGTACTTC.

The V gene is TRBV11-2, the J gene TRBJ2-1; a weak D match, TRBD2 (6 bases). Per the germline V gene, CDR1 is SGHAT and CDR2 is FQNNGV. V lost 5 bases and J 9 bases, leaving 17 bases between the germline ends. This CDR3 has 14 amino acids. CDR3 bases: TGTGCCAGCAGCCCAAACCGGGGACTTGGTGAGCAGTTCTTC. Translating it yields CASSPNRGLGEQFF. The full variable domain, in which reference TRBV11-2 and TRBJ2-1 provide the parts outside the CDR3, is EAGVAQSPRYKIIEKRQSVAFWCNPISGHATLYWYQQILGQGPKLLIQFQNNGVVDDSQLPKDRFSAERLKGVDSTLKIQPAKLEDSAVYLCASSPNRGLGEQFFGPGTRLTVL.

The V gene is TRBV7-6, the J gene TRBJ2-2; 7 bases agree with TRBD2. CDR3 length equals 15 residues. The germline gives CDR1 SGHVS, CDR2 FNYEAQ. With V trimmed by 5 bases and J by 8 bases, 11 bases remained unmatched. CDR3: CASSQRTSLSGELFF. CDR3 in DNA: TGTGCCAGCAGCCAGAGGACTAGTCTGTCGGGGGAGCTGTTTTTT. The full variable domain, in which reference TRBV7-6 and TRBJ2-2 provide the parts outside the CDR3, is GAGVSQSPRYKVTKRGQDVALRCDPISGHVSLYWYRQALGQGPEFLTYFNYEAQQDKSGLPNDRFSAERPEGSISTLTIQRTEQRDSAMYRCASSQRTSLSGELFFGEGSRLTVL.

Concerning this clone itself: This sample includes further DNA sequences coding for the same CDR3. The V gene is TRBV29-1, the J gene TRBJ2-2, with 8 bases identical to TRBD1. Germline values: CDR1 SQVTM, CDR2 ANQGSEA. Losses at the gene ends were 6 bases for V and 0 bases for J; bases not matched to a gene: 3. The CDR3 spans 14 residues. The CDR3 loop is CSVHRGANTGELFF. The CDR3 DNA reads TGCAGCGTCCACAGGGGGGCGAACACCGGGGAGCTGTTTTTT.

The CDR3 DNA is TGTGCTAGTGCGGGCAGGGGAAGTCAGCCCCAGCATTTT. Residues: CASAGRGSQPQHF. This chain connects TRBV12-5 to TRBJ1-5; D might be TRBD1 (6 bases). V was cut by 7 bases and J by 6 bases, with 13 bases left in between. The CDR3 contains 13 residues. CDR1 and CDR2 from the germline V gene are LGHNT and FRNRAP.

This chain uses TRBV19 with TRBJ2-3; TRBD1 might be the D (6 bases). Trimming pared 3 bases from V and 4 bases from J, leaving 14 bases between. Germline values: CDR1 LNHDA, CDR2 SQIVND (reference sequence). The CDR3 sequence is 15 residues long. The chain's CDR3 is CASSMELGGADTQYF. DNA of the CDR3: TGTGCCAGTAGTATGGAACTAGGGGGAGCAGATACGCAGTATTTT. Combining the CDR3 with reference TRBV19 and TRBJ2-3 gives the whole variable domain DGGITQSPKYLFRKEGQNVTLSCEQNLNHDAMYWYRQDPGQGLRLIYYSQIVNDFQKGDIAEGYSVSREKKESFPLTVTSAQKNPTAFYLCASSMELGGADTQYFGPGTRLTVL.

The chain uses TRBV13 and TRBJ1-4, with 7 bases matching TRBD1. After removal of 3 bases from V and 6 bases from J, the junction contained 4 bases not matched to a gene. Germline CDR1 is PRHDT and CDR2 is FYEKMQ (reference sequence). The CDR3 contains 14 residues. CDR3 coding DNA: TGTGCCAGCAGCTTTCTGGGACAGCATGAAAAACTGTTTTTT. Translation gives CASSFLGQHEKLFF.

V usage is TRBV2 and J usage is TRBJ1-1, with TRBD1 identical over 9 bases. V trimming: 4 bases; J trimming: 8 bases; junction bases outside the gene matches: 2. Germline V CDR1 and CDR2: SNHLY, FYNNEI. The CDR3 runs to 12 residues. The CDR3 DNA follows: TGTGCCAGCAGTGGAGGGACAGGGGAAGCTTTCTTT. Translating it yields CASSGGTGEAFF.

CDR3 nucleotide sequence: TGTGCCAGCAGCCCTGACGGGGTATCCTACAATGAGCAGTTCTTC. Protein: CASSPDGVSYNEQFF. The chain is built from TRBV5-8 and TRBJ2-1; TRBD2 is a possible D gene (5 bases). Germline CDR1 and CDR2: SGHTS and YDEGEE. V lost 4 bases to trimming and J lost 1 base, with 12 bases between them. This CDR3 is built from 15 residues. Drawing the rest from reference TRBV5-8 and TRBJ2-1, the complete variable domain is EAGVTQSPTHLIKTRGQQATLRCSPISGHTSVYWYQQALGLGLQFLLWYDEGEERNRGNFPPRFSGRQFPNYSSELNVNALELEDSALYLCASSPDGVSYNEQFFGPGTRLTVL.

This clone was seen just once. The chain couples TRBV5-1 to TRBJ2-3; no firm D call. This CDR3 has 12 residues. CDR1 and CDR2 from the germline V gene are SGHRS and YFSETQ. Trimming removed 4 bases from V and 0 bases from J, with 3 bases in between. The CDR3 region is CASSLSTDTQYF. DNA for the CDR3: TGCGCCAGCAGCCTGAGCACAGATACGCAGTATTTT.

The chain is built from TRBV6-2 or TRBV6-3 and TRBJ2-7; D is perhaps TRBD1 (5 bases). This CDR3 has 15 residues. The germline V and J ends were trimmed by 2 bases and 4 bases, with 15 bases remaining between them. Germline loops: CDR1 MNHEY, CDR2 SVGEGT. The CDR3 nucleotides are TGTGCCAGCAGTTACGGGGCTAGACAGTGGTACGAGCAGTACGTC. This gives the protein CASSYGARQWYEQYV.

The chain links TRBV7-9 to TRBJ1-3; 7 nucleotides agree with TRBD1. Trimming removed 6 bases from V and 3 bases from J; junction bases left unmatched: 8. The CDR3 loop spans 15 amino acids. Germline V CDR1 and CDR2: SEHNR, FQNEAQ (reference sequence). The CDR3 DNA reads as TGTGCCAGCAGACGAGGTGACAGGGTTGGAAACACCATATATTTT. It codes for CASRRGDRVGNTIYF.

The CDR3 sequence is CASSESGGEFPSEGELFF. The CDR3 DNA reads TGCGCCAGCAGTGAGTCGGGTGGGGAGTTCCCCTCGGAGGGGGAGCTGTTTTTT. The rearrangement links TRBV10-1 to TRBJ2-2; TRBD2 might be the D (5 bases). The V gene's germline CDR1 is WNHNN and CDR2 SYGVQD (reference sequence). Between the trimmed V and J ends, which lost 0 bases and 8 bases, there was a span of 22 bases. The length of the CDR3 is 18 residues.